The 24 T cell receptor beta chains given below trace back to one sample, sequenced in a study of glioma-infiltrating T cells after dendritic cell vaccination. Specified time point: after dendritic cell vaccination, including at tumor progression/relapse. The method was immunoSEQ multiplex PCR; TCRdb's version includes in-frame clones alone and lacks a portion of them. The table has about 65,000 clones, around nine tenths seen once. This material consisted of blood, taken after dendritic cell vaccination. These receptors originate from a human donor with glioblastoma.

V usage is TRBV9 and J usage is TRBJ1-4; the D gene is possibly TRBD1 (5 bases). The CDR3 totals 14 residues. V was pared by 2 bases and J by 8 bases, with 13 bases between. CDR1 SGDLS and CDR2 YYNGEE come from the germline V gene. The chain's CDR3 is CASSVGAGNEKLFF. In DNA, the CDR3 is TGTGCCAGCAGCGTTGGTGCAGGGAACGAAAAACTGTTTTTT.

The chain has TRBV5-5 and TRBJ2-7; 10 bases fit TRBD1. The ends lost 4 bases at V and 1 base at J; junction bases unmatched: 2. Germline V gene sequence: CDR1 SGHKS, CDR2 YYEKEE (reference sequence). The CDR3 sequence is 14 residues long. Here the CDR3 reads CASSRDRGSYEQYF. The DNA for the CDR3 is TGTGCCAGCAGCCGGGACAGGGGATCCTACGAGCAGTACTTC.

The chain carries TRBV10-3 and TRBJ1-2; 7 nucleotides align to TRBD1. The CDR3 spans 12 residues. Unmatched junction bases numbered 4, after V lost 4 bases and J lost 8 bases. Germline V gene sequence: CDR1 ENHRY, CDR2 SYGVKD. The CDR3 bases are TGTGCCATCAGTGCCTCGGACAGGGGCTACACCTTC. It specifies CAISASDRGYTF.

The chain employs TRBV11-3 and TRBJ2-7; D unclear. Trimming removed 0 bases from V and 2 bases from J, with 11 bases in between. Germline-derived CDR1 and CDR2 are SGHNT and YENEEA. This CDR3 region has 15 residues. The CDR3 protein is CASSLESPEAYEQYF. CDR3 DNA sequence: TGTGCCAGCAGCTTAGAGTCTCCCGAGGCCTACGAGCAGTACTTC.

This clone was found a few times. This rearrangement joins TRBV29-1 to TRBJ2-6; D not resolved. Trimming took 0 bases from V and 0 from J, leaving 6 bases between them. The CDR3 is made up of 15 amino acids. Germline CDR1 SQVTM, CDR2 ANQGSEA. The CDR3 coding sequence is TGCAGCGTTGAAGATAACAACTCTGGGGCCAACGTCCTGACTTTC. This encodes CSVEDNNSGANVLTF.

The chain uses TRBV11-3 and TRBJ2-7; tentative D call: TRBD1 (6 bases). The CDR3 length is 15 residues. Trimming took 1 base from V and 2 from J, leaving 12 bases between them. Germline CDR1 reads SGHNT; CDR2 reads YENEEA. CDR3: CASSLGDTKTYEQYF. The CDR3 DNA reads TGTGCCAGCAGCTTAGGGGACACTAAAACCTACGAGCAGTACTTC.

The chain uses TRBV21-1 and TRBJ1-5; TRBD1 was called by the table and not checked on the DNA. TRBV21-1 is a pseudogene segment. The CDR3 covers 16 residues. In nucleotides, the CDR3 is TGTGCCAGCAGCACAAGGGGGGGACAGGGCGGCCAGCCCCAGCATTTT. Encoded protein: CASSTRGGQGGQPQHF.

This chain connects TRBV7-2 to TRBJ1-4; D is uncertain. CDR3 length equals 13 residues. Trimming stripped 2 bases from V and 5 bases from J, with 6 bases between. Germline loops: CDR1 SGHTA, CDR2 FQGNSA. The CDR3 protein is CASSLNRNEKLFF. CDR3 DNA: TGTGCCAGCAGCTTAAACAGAAATGAAAAACTGTTTTTT.

In nucleotides, the CDR3 is TGTGCCATCAGGTTAGACAGGGCCAACACTGAAGCTTTCTTT. It is translated as CAIRLDRANTEAFF. The chain employs TRBV10-3 and TRBJ1-1; 7 nucleotides align to TRBD1. This CDR3 comprises 14 residues. Germline V gives CDR1 ENHRY, CDR2 SYGVKD. V gave up 6 bases and J gave up 2 bases; unmatched junction bases: 6.

This chain connects TRBV20-1 to TRBJ1-1, with no clear D. The V and J ends lost 3 bases and 4 bases respectively, with 3 bases between them. The CDR3 spans 10 residues. Germline CDR1 is DFQATT and CDR2 is SNEGSKA (reference sequence). The CDR3 nucleotides are TGCAGTGCTAGTCGCACTGAAGCTTTCTTT. Its protein is CSASRTEAFF.

This chain connects TRBV7-2 to TRBJ2-1; 7 bases match TRBD1. Germline V gene lookup returns CDR1 SGHTA and CDR2 FQGNSA. The junction had 1 base not matched to a gene; V was cut back by 4 bases and J by 4 bases. This CDR3 region has 13 residues. This CDR3 is CASSSTGYNEQFF. The CDR3 DNA reads as TGTGCCAGCAGCTCGACAGGGTACAATGAGCAGTTCTTC.

The chain joins TRBV10-3 to TRBJ1-1; TRBD1 might be the D (5 bases). The germline V and J ends were trimmed by 7 bases and 0 bases, with 12 bases remaining between them. Germline CDR1 reads ENHRY; CDR2 reads SYGVKD. CDR3 length: 14 amino acids. This CDR3 is CAIKKDSMNTEAFF. The CDR3 DNA sequence: TGTGCCATCAAGAAAGACAGCATGAACACTGAAGCTTTCTTT.

V and J are TRBV5-1 and TRBJ2-7; TRBD1 matches 10 bases. V lost 4 bases and J lost 0; bases outside the gene matches: 4. Germline V gene sequence: CDR1 SGHRS, CDR2 YFSETQ. The CDR3 is 15 residues long. The chain's CDR3 is CASSGTGVSSYEQYF. In DNA form, the CDR3 reads TGCGCCAGCAGCGGGACAGGGGTAAGCTCCTACGAGCAGTACTTC.

V is TRBV11-3 and J is TRBJ2-3; 8 bases agree with TRBD1. V dropped 1 base and J dropped 1; count of bases not matched to a gene: 7. Germline V gene data show CDR1 as SGHNT and CDR2 as YENEEA. The CDR3 is 17 residues long. The CDR3 loop reads CASSLGQGNSGTDTQYF. DNA of the CDR3: TGTGCCAGCAGCTTAGGACAGGGGAATAGCGGCACAGATACGCAGTATTTT.

The chain is built from TRBV7-2 and TRBJ2-3; the match to TRBD1 covers 11 bases. This CDR3 has 17 amino acids. Germline V lookup: CDR1 SGHTA, CDR2 FQGNSA. The V and J ends lost 1 base and 6 bases, in that order; junction bases with no gene match: 9. CDR3 protein: CASSLGRDRGYVDTQYF. CDR3 coding DNA: TGTGCCAGCAGCTTAGGCAGGGACAGGGGGTATGTTGATACGCAGTATTTT.

The chain uses TRBV27 and TRBJ1-5; D is unresolved. The CDR3 is 16 residues long. Per the germline V gene, CDR1 is MNHEY and CDR2 is SMNVEV (reference sequence). Trimming removed 5 bases at V and 6 bases at J, with 20 bases between. The CDR3 here is CASSPKSPAEGQPQHF. The CDR3 DNA reads as TGTGCCAGCAGTCCCAAATCGCCGGCGGAGGGTCAGCCCCAGCATTTT.

J is TRBJ2-3 and V is TRBV13; 15 nucleotides match TRBD2. The CDR3 is 18 residues long. The J segment lost 1 base and the V segment lost 5 bases, leaving 7 bases of the junction unmatched. CDR1 PRHDT and CDR2 FYEKMQ come from the germline V gene (reference sequence). CDR3: CASSPRTSGRAGTDTQYF. In nucleotides, the CDR3 is TGTGCCAGCAGCCCTCGGACTAGCGGGAGGGCCGGCACAGATACGCAGTATTTT.

The genes are TRBV12-5 and TRBJ1-1, with a weak D call TRBD1 (5 bases). Germline V gene data show CDR1 as LGHNT and CDR2 as FRNRAP. The length of the CDR3 is 16 residues. Trimming took off 6 bases at V and 1 base at J, with 18 bases between the two ends. In nucleotides, the CDR3 is TGTGCTAGTGGGTGGGGCAGGGACTATGGGAACACTGAAGCTTTCTTT. Its protein product is CASGWGRDYGNTEAFF.

The chain combines TRBV6-5 with TRBJ1-1; no firm D call. This CDR3 is built from 12 residues. Germline lookup yields CDR1 MNHEY and CDR2 SVGAGI. V lost 7 bases to trimming and J lost 1 base, with 7 bases between them. The CDR3: CASTGGNTEAFF. Here the CDR3 DNA reads TGTGCCAGCACCGGCGGGAACACTGAAGCTTTCTTT.

This clone was counted a few times. The rearrangement links TRBV4-2 to TRBJ2-7; possible D gene TRBD1, 6 bases. The CDR3 is made up of 15 amino acids. The V and J ends lost 0 bases and 5 bases respectively, with 14 bases between them. Germline loops: CDR1 LGHNA, CDR2 YNFKEQ. Here the CDR3 DNA reads TGTGCCAGCAGCCAAGATATAACAGGGCTCCACGAGCAGTACTTC. Its protein is CASSQDITGLHEQYF.

This clone has just one count. The genes are TRBV7-9 and TRBJ1-5; D possibly corresponds to TRBD1 (5 bases). V lost 5 bases to trimming and J lost 4 bases, with 12 bases between them. The CDR3 is 14 residues long. Germline V CDR1 and CDR2: SEHNR, FQNEAQ (reference sequence). CDR3 DNA sequence: TGTGCCAGCAGCCTCGACAGTGGGAATCAGCCCCAGCATTTT. Amino acid sequence: CASSLDSGNQPQHF.

J is TRBJ2-7 and V is TRBV9; D may be TRBD1 (6 bases). The CDR3 runs to 13 residues. Germline CDR1 is SGDLS and CDR2 is YYNGEE. V lost 0 bases to trimming and J lost 9 bases, with 13 bases between them. CDR3 bases: TGTGCCAGCAGCGTAGATGGGGCCAGGGGGCAGTACTTC. Encoded protein: CASSVDGARGQYF. The whole variable domain, filled in from reference TRBV9 and TRBJ2-7, reads DSGVTQTPKHLITATGQRVTLRCSPRSGDLSVYWYQQSLDQGLQFLIQYYNGEERAKGNILERFSAQQFPDLHSELNLSSLELGDSALYFCASSVDGARGQYFGPGTRLTVT.

This clone occurred once. This CDR3 is CAISPSGQGGDTIYF. The CDR3 DNA reads TGTGCCATCAGCCCGTCGGGACAGGGGGGGGACACCATATATTTT. The chain recombines TRBV10-3 with TRBJ1-3, with 11 bases that match TRBD1. V lost 6 bases and J lost 8; bases outside the gene matches: 9. CDR1 ENHRY and CDR2 SYGVKD come from the germline V gene. The CDR3 contains 15 residues.

This chain joins TRBV4-1 and TRBJ1-1, with TRBD1 identical over 8 bases. From germline, CDR1 is MGHRA and CDR2 YSYEKL. V lost 4 bases to trimming and J lost 5 bases; unmatched junction nucleotides: 12. The CDR3 contains 16 residues. The CDR3 spells CASSPPGQAKGTEAFF. CDR3 nucleotides: TGCGCCAGCAGCCCACCGGGACAGGCAAAGGGAACTGAAGCTTTCTTT.